What follows describes a single T cell receptor beta chain. This clonotype appeared a few times. No cognate antigen has been identified for it. Per-base qualities were not stored, and no clone one base away is much larger. The CDR3 contains 14 residues, cysteine and phenylalanine counted. Solely the CDR3 DNA is kept, with 42 bases framed from the first base. After removal of 5 bases from V and 9 bases from J, the junction retains 9 bases not matched to a gene. Taken from the germline V gene (reference sequence), the CDR1 and CDR2 loops are MNHEY and SMNVEV. The data were obtained in a study of blood T cells in healthy people across ages (dated by TCRdb to the mid-2010s). Study-wide context: Template switching captured roughly one uniquely barcoded TCR beta cDNA molecule per two T cells in model experiments. The donors were divided into four age groups: young (average around 16 years), middle-aged (approximately 39), aged (about 60) and long-lived (82). The study analyzed two additional independent replicas of 1 million unique cDNA reads from the same blood draw for two donors, one aged 18 to 30 and one aged 80 or older. To avoid experimental bias, donors of different ages were distributed randomly across sequencing lanes. To track age-related changes in TCR beta repertoire diversity, the study relied on deep sequencing normalized with unique cDNA molecular identifiers. General study outcomes and caveats: A strong correlation was found between observed TCR beta diversity and the percentage of naive T cells measured by flow cytometry. Compared with the aged group, the long-lived group had more naive CD4+ T cells, fewer expanded clones and increased TCR diversity, suggesting age selection. As age increased, observed TCR beta diversity per million T cells dropped in a roughly linear way, and a significant reduction was already evident by age 40. The CMV infection status of donors was not known, potentially confounding age-related changes in expanded clonotypes. Estimates of total diversity based on one million sequenced T cells were regarded as lower bounds and as underestimates. Because profiling used bulk unsorted PBMCs, naive and antigen-experienced compartments could not be compared conclusively.

The protocol used for the library was 5' RACE. These reads were obtained on an Illumina HiSeq 2500. A second PCR of about 6 to 12 cycles was performed with a sample-barcoded 5' primer and a J-beta primer mix. A template-switch 5' adaptor carrying 12 random nucleotides introduced a unique molecular identifier onto each TCR beta cDNA molecule. Each sample yielded at least 2.5 million CDR3-containing paired-end reads. The Mint cDNA synthesis kit, primed by a TRBC-specific oligonucleotide, was used to synthesize first-strand cDNA from all RNA. Following uracil-DNA glycosylase treatment, all cDNA underwent a first 18-cycle PCR with the universal primers M1SS and BC2_uni_R. The paper's data handling went like this. Each sample was normalized by randomly selecting 1 million high-quality reads, each carrying a distinct molecular identifier. Instead of being binned into consensus sequences, reads that shared molecular identifiers were thrown out. MiTCR, run with a Q25 quality threshold and the strictest error-elimination algorithm, handled CDR3 identification, clonotype clustering and error correction. A nonparametric unseen species model with Euler transformation was used to estimate lower-bound total TCR beta diversity. TCRdb reprocessed the public reads (quality trimming at Q25 with fastp, clone calling with MiXCR) and kept in-frame beta chains. Every entry covers one CDR3 protein and lists the most common genes and DNA from its rows. The V and J calls reflect TCRdb's pipeline rather than the authors' work. Recorded for this sample are approximately 1.5 million distinct CDR3 sequences; roughly 32% of them occurred a single time. Clones ranked in the top ten supply over 9% of the sample.

The donors were around 39 Caucasian individuals from Russia, aged roughly 6 to 100 years, who were systemically healthy. Around 10 milliliters of peripheral blood were collected from each donor into EDTA-treated Vacutainer tubes. Ficoll-Paque density-gradient centrifugation was used to isolate PBMCs, with at least 6.5 million per sample. Total RNA was extracted from PBMCs with Trizol reagent, with at least 6 micrograms obtained per sample. For every donor, an aliquot of PBMCs went through flow cytometry to measure the percentages of naive CD45RAhigh/CD27high T cells. Sequencing input: blood. In this chain, TRBV27 is recombined with TRBJ1-5; the central 8 bases match TRBD1. The TCR comes from a woman aged 25-40 years in good health. The CDR3 sequence is CASSGTGGFGPQHF. The sequenced DNA: TGTGCCAGCAGTGGGACAGGTGGCTTTGGGCCCCAGCATTTT.